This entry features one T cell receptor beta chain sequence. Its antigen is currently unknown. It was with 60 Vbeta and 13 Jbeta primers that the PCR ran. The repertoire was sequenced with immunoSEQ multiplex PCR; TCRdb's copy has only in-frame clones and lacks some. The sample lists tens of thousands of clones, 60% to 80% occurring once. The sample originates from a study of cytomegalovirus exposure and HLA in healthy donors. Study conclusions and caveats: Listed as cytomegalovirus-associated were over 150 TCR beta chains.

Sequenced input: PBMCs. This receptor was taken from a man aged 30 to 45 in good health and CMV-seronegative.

CDR3 DNA sequence: TGTGCCAGCAGTGGACAGGGGCAAGGTCGCAATCAGCCCCAGCATTTT. Protein: CASSGQGQGRNQPQHF. The chain has TRBV27 and TRBJ1-5; 9 bases map to TRBD1. The CDR3 has 16 residues. Germline trimming cut 5 bases from V and 2 bases from J; bases unmatched to any gene: 7. CDR1 and CDR2 from the germline V gene are MNHEY and SMNVEV (reference sequence).